This T cell receptor (beta chain) derives from a study of cytomegalovirus exposure and HLA in healthy donors. Study conclusions and caveats: Immune exposure information comprised only CMV serostatus. According to a later analysis, most TCR beta chains associated with CMV appeared HLA-restricted.

With regard to this clone: Antigen specificity is unknown.

When sampled, the donors appeared nominally healthy, though they likely had unrecorded immune exposures. This PCR relied on a set of 60 Vbeta primers and 13 Jbeta primers. Original processing methods: Tens of millions of unique TCR beta chains, approximately 11 million of them shared, were counted by a later analysis. The repertoire was sequenced with immunoSEQ multiplex PCR; TCRdb's copy has only in-frame clones and lacks some. V and J calls and clone size are as listed in that table; D and trimming were resolved from the DNA. The sample has 160,000 or so clones; about 78% are singletons. The TCR was taken from a male donor in good health and CMV-seronegative. Sequencing used PBMCs.

CDR3: CASSEQDSGANVLTF. The CDR3 nucleotides are TGTGCCAGCAGCGAACAGGACTCTGGGGCCAACGTCCTGACTTTC. V gene TRBV6-1 combines with J gene TRBJ2-6; D might be TRBD1 (5 bases). The CDR3 is made up of 15 amino acids. CDR1 MNHNS and CDR2 SASEGT come from the germline V gene. Trimming left V 6 bases short and J 0 bases short, with 9 bases between.